The present TCR beta chain was sequenced within a study of spatial heterogeneity in lung cancer. The study's findings and limits: Ubiquitous expanded tumor TCRs appeared in blood more at resection than follow-up.

Sample time point: sample taken at primary tumor resection. Whole RNA was taken from tumor, nontumor lung or frozen PBMC; it was then sequenced unsorted. The sample holds many counts of this clonotype. Its antigen is unknown. In the library, each TCR cDNA molecule bore its own unique molecular identifier. TCRdb analysed the 5' RACE reads with MiXCR anew, one entry per CDR3 protein. The table has tens of thousands of distinct CDR3 sequences, around 8.4% seen once. The ends lost 7 bases at V and 2 bases at J; junction bases unmatched: 6. This CDR3 contains 13 residues. Germline CDR1 reads SQVTM; CDR2 reads ANQGSEA.

This clonotype originated in a female donor with early-stage non-small cell lung cancer. The source was PBMCs, collected at surgery. This rearrangement joins TRBV29-1 to TRBJ2-3, with 7 bases that match TRBD1. The CDR3 sequence is CSAPTGFTDTQYF. In nucleotides, the CDR3 is TGCAGCGCCCCGACAGGGTTCACAGATACGCAGTATTTT.